The TCR beta chain described here comes from a study of T and B cells in COVID-19 patients. Study-wide findings and caveats: In COVID-19 patients, T cell receptor beta variable and joining gene use was reportedly strongly skewed.

TRB rearrangements were amplified by multiplex PCR with BIOMED2 TRB-A/B primers. TCRdb re-called the multiplex PCR reads with MiXCR, one entry per CDR3 protein. The sample lists 3,300 or so distinct CDR3 sequences, under 25% occurring once. From blood, about 250-500 ng of genomic DNA served as TRB template. As to this clonotype: No antigen is known for it.

V was pared by 0 bases and J by 3 bases, with 0 bases of the junction left unmatched. This CDR3 has 15 residues. Per germline, CDR1 SGHRS and CDR2 YFSETQ. The genes are TRBV5-1 and TRBJ1-5; the match to TRBD1 covers 10 bases. Material for sequencing was blood. This TCR derives from a human donor with active COVID-19. The CDR3 loop is CASSLGQGANQPQHF. The CDR3 DNA is TGCGCCAGCAGCTTGGGACAGGGGGCCAATCAGCCCCAGCATTTT.